This T cell receptor (beta chain) was retrieved from a study of blood T cell repertoires in COVID-19. The wider study: The United States, Italy and Spain were the sources of the acute and convalescent COVID-19 samples. PBMCs, B-cell-depleted T cells, or T cells provided the cDNA or gDNA that made up the material.

The CDR3 loop spans 14 amino acids. The V and J ends lost 5 bases and 2 bases respectively, with 13 bases between them. Germline V lookup: CDR1 SGHTA, CDR2 FQGNSA. Methods used by the authors: For nucleated cells, counts were estimated from reference gene primer amplification. Repertoires were generated with immunoSEQ multiplex PCR, while TCRdb's copy carries only in-frame clones and drops some. The D gene and trimming were derived from the DNA, and the V and J assignments and clone size from that table. The table has 180,000 or so clones, about 81% seen once; the top ten hold roughly 12%. Seattle's cohort entered during active infection and was followed longitudinally.

V and J are TRBV7-2 and TRBJ2-7, with D possibly being TRBD2 (7 bases). The receptor was derived from an elderly woman with COVID-19, enrolled during active disease. Sequenced input: peripheral blood. The CDR3 nucleotides are TGTGCCAGCAGCCCTGGCGGGGGCACCTACGAGCAGTACTTC. The encoded protein is CASSPGGGTYEQYF.